These 10 T cell receptor beta chains were sequenced from one sample in a study of cytomegalovirus exposure and HLA in healthy donors. 60 Vbeta and 13 Jbeta primers were used in PCR. Clones were sequenced by immunoSEQ multiplex PCR, and TCRdb holds only the in-frame ones, with some missing. The sample consists of approximately 220,000 clones, more than 65% of them appearing once. Sequenced: PBMCs. The receptors come from a man between 18 and 35 years old in good health and CMV-seronegative.

The chain couples TRBV6-7 to TRBJ1-1; 7 bases match TRBD1. TRBV6-7 is identified as an open reading frame with a role that is uncertain. Trimming removed 6 bases from V and 0 bases from J; junction bases left unmatched: 13. This CDR3 is 17 amino acids long. The CDR3 DNA is TGTGCCAGCAGCCACCTGCCGGGACAGCCGCTGAACACTGAAGCTTTCTTT. Amino acid sequence: CASSHLPGQPLNTEAFF.

The chain employs TRBV13 and TRBJ2-3; TRBD1 agrees at 7 bases. CDR1 is PRHDT and CDR2 is FYEKMQ in the germline V gene (reference sequence). The length of the CDR3 is 15 residues. The junction had 7 bases not matched to a gene; V was cut back by 5 bases and J by 2 bases. This CDR3 reads CASSLRQGDTDTQYF. The CDR3 coding sequence is TGTGCCAGCAGCCTGAGACAGGGAGACACAGATACGCAGTATTTT.

The chain uses TRBV28 and TRBJ2-3, with a weak D call TRBD2 (7 bases). Germline V gene data show CDR1 as MDHEN and CDR2 as SYDVKM. Trimming left V 6 bases short and J 3 bases short, with 10 bases between. The CDR3 has 13 residues. The CDR3, as DNA: TGTGCCAGCAGCGGGGGGCGAACAGATACGCAGTATTTT. Amino acid sequence: CASSGGRTDTQYF.

The V gene is TRBV2, the J gene TRBJ2-7, with 7 bases matching TRBD1. Trimming removed 6 bases from V and 3 bases from J; junction bases left unmatched: 11. This CDR3 contains 15 residues. Germline CDR1 is SNHLY and CDR2 is FYNNEI. The CDR3 DNA is TGTGCCAGCAGACAAACGACAGGGAAGCTCTACGAGCAGTACTTC. Translating gives CASRQTTGKLYEQYF. Together with reference TRBV2 and TRBJ2-7, the CDR3 gives the full variable domain: EPEVTQTPSHQVTQMGQEVILRCVPISNHLYFYWYRQILGQKVEFLVSFYNNEISEKSEIFDDQFSVERPDGSNFTLKIRSTKLEDSAMYFCASRQTTGKLYEQYFGPGTRLTVT.

The chain combines TRBV5-1 with TRBJ2-4; D is perhaps TRBD2 (6 bases). The CDR3 loop spans 15 amino acids. Germline CDR1 and CDR2: SGHRS and YFSETQ. The V end lost 0 bases, the J end lost 7 bases, and 14 bases lay between the germline ends. CDR3 sequence (DNA): TGCGCCAGCAGCTTGGCTGCGGAACGGGGGAACATTCAGTACTTC. It is translated as CASSLAAERGNIQYF.

The chain recombines TRBV19 with TRBJ2-1; weak D call: TRBD2 (6 bases). V lost 3 bases and J 2 bases, leaving 8 bases between the germline ends. The CDR3 sequence is 14 residues long. CDR1 is LNHDA and CDR2 is SQIVND in the germline V gene (reference sequence). For the CDR3, the DNA is TGTGCCAGTAGTATGGGACTCACCTACAATGAGCAGTTCTTC. Translating gives CASSMGLTYNEQFF.

J is TRBJ2-3 and V is TRBV5-6, with 7 bases matching TRBD1. V was clipped by 10 bases and J by 4 bases; unmatched bases: 12. In germline, CDR1 is SGHDT, CDR2 YYEEEE. There are 14 residues in the CDR3. This CDR3 is CAALDRARADTQYF. CDR3 nucleotide sequence: TGTGCCGCCCTAGACAGGGCCCGGGCAGATACGCAGTATTTT.

The V call is TRBV7-9, the J call TRBJ2-6; D is perhaps TRBD2 (6 bases). V lost 5 bases and J 3 bases, leaving 11 bases between the germline ends. Germline V gene lookup returns CDR1 SEHNR and CDR2 FQNEAQ (reference sequence). The CDR3 is made up of 15 amino acids. CDR3 DNA sequence: TGTGCCAGCAGCGTGGTGGGAGGTGGGGCCAACGTCCTGACTTTC. This translates into CASSVVGGGANVLTF.

The J gene is TRBJ2-3, the V gene TRBV28; 11 bases match TRBD2. The J segment lost 1 base and the V segment lost 2 bases, leaving 8 bases of the junction unmatched. Germline V gene sequence: CDR1 MDHEN, CDR2 SYDVKM. This CDR3 comprises 18 residues. The CDR3 nucleotides read TGTGCCAGCAGTTTAAATAGCGGGAGGGCCTTCGGCACAGATACGCAGTATTTT. This gives the protein CASSLNSGRAFGTDTQYF.

V usage is TRBV5-1 and J usage is TRBJ2-7, with unresolved D. The CDR3 runs 15 residues. Germline V gene sequence: CDR1 SGHRS, CDR2 YFSETQ. V was cut by 0 bases and J by 0 bases, with 10 bases left in between. The CDR3 protein is CASSLGALSSYEQYF. The CDR3 DNA is TGCGCCAGCAGCTTGGGGGCCCTGAGCTCCTACGAGCAGTACTTC.